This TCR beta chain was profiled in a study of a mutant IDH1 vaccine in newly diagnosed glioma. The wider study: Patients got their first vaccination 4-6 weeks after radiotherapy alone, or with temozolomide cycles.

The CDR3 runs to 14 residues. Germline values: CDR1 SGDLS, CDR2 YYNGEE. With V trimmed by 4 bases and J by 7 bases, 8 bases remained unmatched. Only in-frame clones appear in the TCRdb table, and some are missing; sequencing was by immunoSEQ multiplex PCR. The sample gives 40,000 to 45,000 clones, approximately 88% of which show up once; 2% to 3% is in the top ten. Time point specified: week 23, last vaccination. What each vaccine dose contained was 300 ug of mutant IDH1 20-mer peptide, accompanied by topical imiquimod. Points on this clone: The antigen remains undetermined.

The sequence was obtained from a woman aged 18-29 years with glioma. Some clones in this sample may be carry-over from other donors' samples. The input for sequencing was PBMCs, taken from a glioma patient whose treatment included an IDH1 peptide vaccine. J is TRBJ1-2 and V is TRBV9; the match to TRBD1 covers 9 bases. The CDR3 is CASSSQQGATGYTF. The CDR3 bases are TGTGCCAGCAGCAGCCAACAGGGGGCGACTGGCTACACCTTC.